These 3 T cell receptor beta chains came from one sample sequenced in a study of patients and donors after allogeneic stem cell transplantation. TCRdb ran MiXCR on the RT-PCR reads and lists one entry per CDR3 protein. The sample consists of fewer than 500,000 distinct CDR3 sequences, about a sixth of them appearing once. The specimen sequenced was blood, either unsorted or a sorted T cell fraction (not recorded which). These receptors were collected from a human donor who was either an allogeneic HSCT recipient or a stem cell or donor lymphocyte infusion donor (not recorded which). It is not recorded whose cells these are; they may come from a transplant donor.

This clonotype was counted a few times. The chain combines TRBV20-1 with TRBJ1-1; D may be TRBD1 (5 bases). CDR1 is DFQATT, CDR2 SNEGSKA, per germline (reference sequence). Trimming shortened V by 5 bases and J by 0 bases, and 13 bases separated the two germline ends. The CDR3 sequence is 14 residues long. The CDR3 reads CSAGQGGMNTEAFF. The CDR3 DNA is TGCAGTGCTGGGCAGGGTGGCATGAACACTGAAGCTTTCTTT.

In DNA form, the CDR3 reads TGTGCCAGCAGGGGCCCGGGTGGACAGCCCCAGCATTTT. Translating it yields CASRGPGGQPQHF. The gene calls are TRBV25-1 and TRBJ1-5; the D is unclear. Germline CDR1 reads MGHDK; CDR2 reads SYGVNS. V was shortened by 6 bases and J by 7 bases, with 13 bases between the two germline ends. The CDR3 totals 13 residues.

The chain joins TRBV7-9 to TRBJ1-1; TRBD1 matches at 7 bases. This CDR3 contains 15 residues. CDR1 SEHNR and CDR2 FQNEAQ come from the germline V gene (reference sequence). J was trimmed by 0 bases and V by 5 bases; bases with no gene match: 6. DNA of the CDR3: TGTGCCAGCAGCCACGAGGGACAGATGAACACTGAAGCTTTCTTT. This translates into CASSHEGQMNTEAFF.